This TCR beta chain is drawn from a study of control samples from healthy donors and cancer patients. Germline assignment: CDR1 MNHEY and CDR2 SVGAGI. Trimming took 6 bases from V and 3 from J, leaving 17 bases between them. This CDR3 is built from 15 residues. This clone showed up just once. The protocol was immunoSEQ multiplex PCR, while the TCRdb copy is restricted to in-frame clones and leaves out a portion. The sample holds 98,000 or so clones, around 80% seen once. Sequencing input: blood. This TCR derives from a woman under 40 in good health. The chain carries TRBV6-5 and TRBJ1-2; D remains unclear. CDR3 bases: TGTGCCAGCAGATCCCCGGAGGGCGGTCACTATGGCTACACCTTC. Translating it yields CASRSPEGGHYGYTF.